A single sample is the source of the 11 T cell receptor beta chains below, sequenced in a study of blood T cells in healthy people across ages. PCR was performed a second time for about 7 to 11 cycles using a sample-barcoded 5' primer and a J-beta primer mix. TCRdb re-called the 5' RACE reads through MiXCR, storing one row per CDR3 protein. The table includes around 320,000 distinct CDR3 sequences, roughly 29% detected once. Sequencing was done on a sample of blood. Receptors originate from a woman in her seventies in good health.

The gene calls are TRBV4-3 and TRBJ2-3; TRBD2 matches at 10 bases. The CDR3 is made up of 18 amino acids. Germline CDR1 reads LGHNA; CDR2 reads YSLEER. Losses at the gene ends were 0 bases for V and 0 bases for J; bases not matched to a gene: 6. The CDR3: CASSQDPTSGVSTDTQYF. The CDR3 coding sequence is TGCGCCAGCAGCCAAGATCCCACTAGCGGGGTGAGCACAGATACGCAGTATTTT.

This clonotype occurred a few times. The gene calls are TRBV20-1 and TRBJ2-5; TRBD2 matches at 8 bases. The end of the DNA fits TRBJ2-1 better, so the J call may be wrong. Germline V gives CDR1 DFQATT, CDR2 SNEGSKA (reference sequence). This CDR3 has 17 residues. The CDR3 loop is CSAGGLAGPGLYNEQFF. The CDR3 DNA follows: TGCAGTGCTGGCGGACTAGCCGGGCCGGGCCTATACAATGAGCAGTTCTTC.

A few counts support this clonotype. The genes are TRBV18 and TRBJ1-1; the D is unclear. CDR3 size: 13 residues. Trimming took off 6 bases at V and 0 bases at J, with 8 bases between the two ends. CDR1 is KGHSH, CDR2 LQKENI, per germline. In DNA, the CDR3 is TGTGCCAGCTCCCCGAAAGTGAACACTGAAGCTTTCTTT. Protein sequence: CASSPKVNTEAFF.

Concerning this clonotype: The conserved closing phenylalanine or tryptophan is absent in this CDR3, likely reflecting a read error. V is TRBV28 and J is TRBJ2-1; 11 nucleotides align to TRBD2. Germline CDR1 is MDHEN and CDR2 is SYDVKM. This CDR3 region has 12 residues. Trimming took 11 bases from V and 5 from J; bases not matched to a gene: 2. The CDR3 DNA follows: TGTGCCGGTAGCGGGAGGGACAATGAGCAGTTCCTC. Translation: CAGSGRDNEQFL.

This clonotype was observed a handful of times. A read error is likely, as this CDR3 ends without the conserved phenylalanine or tryptophan. The V call is TRBV3-1, the J call TRBJ1-1, with D unresolved. V was shortened by 5 bases and J by 5 bases, with 15 bases between the two germline ends. The CDR3 length is 14 residues. Germline V lookup: CDR1 LGHDT, CDR2 YNNKEL (reference sequence). CDR3 coding DNA: TGTGCCAGCAGCATTCACGGTGAAGGGACTGAAGCTTTCGTT. As protein: CASSIHGEGTEAFV.

This clonotype was detected a few times. V gene TRBV6-2 or TRBV6-3 combines with J gene TRBJ2-5; D gene ambiguous. The CDR3 runs 17 residues. The germline V gene encodes CDR1 MNHEY and CDR2 SVGEGT. V lost 2 bases and J lost 0, with 16 bases in between. The CDR3 DNA reads as TGTGCCAGCAGTTACGAGACAAAACAGTCGTACCAAGAGACCCAGTACTTC. Amino acid sequence: CASSYETKQSYQETQYF.

This clonotype was observed a few times. V and J are TRBV7-2 and TRBJ1-1, with a possible D match to TRBD1 (5 bases). The CDR3 runs to 14 residues. The V and J ends lost 4 bases and 1 base respectively, with 10 bases between them. Germline V CDR1 and CDR2: SGHTA, FQGNSA. The CDR3 is CASSSRDGNTEAFF. The CDR3 DNA follows: TGTGCCAGCAGCTCTAGGGACGGGAACACTGAAGCTTTCTTT.

V and J are TRBV20-1 and TRBJ2-6; D is unresolved. The germline V and J ends were trimmed by 0 bases and 0 bases, with 6 bases remaining between them. The CDR3 totals 15 residues. Per germline, CDR1 DFQATT and CDR2 SNEGSKA (reference sequence). CDR3 bases: TGCAGTGCTAGAGATATCGGCTCTGGGGCCAACGTCCTGACTTTC. This codes for CSARDIGSGANVLTF.

This chain uses TRBV28 with TRBJ2-5; TRBD2 agrees at 7 bases. This CDR3 has 18 residues. The V gene end was trimmed by 5 bases and the J gene end by 4 bases; junction bases not matched to a gene: 19. CDR1 and CDR2 (germline): MDHEN, SYDVKM. CDR3 DNA sequence: TGTGCCAGCAGTCCCGTGGCCGGGACTAACGGCCGCGTAGAGACCCAGTACTTC. Translation gives CASSPVAGTNGRVETQYF.

This clonotype was detected only a few times. V gene TRBV5-1 combines with J gene TRBJ2-5, with D perhaps TRBD2 (5 bases). The CDR3 contains 15 residues. Germline CDR1 SGHRS, CDR2 YFSETQ. V shed 1 base and J shed 5 bases, with 15 bases lying between them. The CDR3 is CASSLTSGDGETQYF. The CDR3 coding sequence is TGCGCCAGCAGCTTGACAAGCGGAGACGGGGAGACCCAGTACTTC.

This chain connects TRBV7-9 to TRBJ1-6; 7 positions agree with TRBD1. The CDR3 has 16 amino acids. Germline V gene data show CDR1 as SEHNR and CDR2 as FQNEAQ (reference sequence). The V and J ends lost 0 bases and 9 bases, in that order; junction bases with no gene match: 8. In DNA, the CDR3 is TGTGCCAGCAGCTTAGCGGAGGGGGCGGCTGCTTCACCCCTCCACTTT. It specifies CASSLAEGAAASPLHF.